This T cell receptor beta chain came from a study of beta chain features in type 1 diabetes. Overall study findings and caveats: Researchers reported that naive, central memory and Treg TCRB repertoires appeared more similar in patients than in healthy donors.

V gave up 4 bases and J gave up 0 bases; unmatched junction bases: 8. The CDR3 is 16 residues long. Germline lookup yields CDR1 SGHRS and CDR2 YFSETQ. The authors obtained over 95% purity in all sorted populations. The whole isolated RNA underwent reverse transcription, so sequencing captured expressed TCRB transcripts. Only in-frame clones appear in the TCRdb table, and some are missing; sequencing was by immunoSEQ multiplex PCR. The sample lists about 24,000 clones; about 70% were seen once. As to this clone: What it recognizes is unknown.

The chain uses TRBV5-1 and TRBJ2-3; TRBD2 matches 7 bases. This clonotype originated in a woman aged 40 to 55 in good health. The sequencing input was Tregs from blood. CDR3 region: CASSRERDYSTDTQYF. The CDR3 DNA follows: TGCGCCAGCAGCCGAGAGAGGGACTATAGCACAGATACGCAGTATTTT.